These 24 T cell receptor beta chains were all obtained from the same sample, sequenced in a study of T cell responses to AZD1222 COVID-19 vaccine (dated by TCRdb to the early 2020s). The library relied on the immunoSEQ multiplex PCR assay. TCRdb provides this immuneACCESS table in a form limited to in-frame rearrangements. Some clones are lacking; in checked studies, under half of them reflect an unresolved V gene, and why the rest are absent is not known. The sample profile shows 150,000 to 200,000 clones; 85% to 90% of them were found once. The ten largest make up under 8% of the sample. The sample's time point label, decoded: baseline before first vaccination. Sequenced material: peripheral blood, taken on day 0 of AZD1222 vaccination. The source of these receptors is an adult in good health.

The chain employs TRBV18 and TRBJ1-5, with D possibly TRBD1 on 5 matching bases. The CDR3 length is 15 residues. V gave up 3 bases and J gave up 5 bases, with 14 bases separating them. Germline lookup yields CDR1 KGHSH and CDR2 LQKENI. DNA of the CDR3: TGTGCCAGCTCACCGGGAGGGACCAGTCATCAGCCCCAGCATTTT. As protein: CASSPGGTSHQPQHF.

The chain couples TRBV25-1 to TRBJ1-1, with 8 bases that match TRBD1. The germline V gene has CDR1 MGHDK and CDR2 SYGVNS. Trimming took 6 bases from V and 5 from J; bases not matched to a gene: 11. The CDR3 is 15 amino acids. The CDR3 nucleotides read TGTGCCAGCAGCCTCAGGGGGCGTTTAAGAACTGAAGCTTTCTTT. Translation: CASSLRGRLRTEAFF.

This clone was counted a single time. The chain joins TRBV7-2 to TRBJ1-2; D might be TRBD1 (6 bases). V lost 4 bases, J lost 7 bases, and 22 bases lay in between. This CDR3 has 16 residues. The germline V gene has CDR1 SGHTA and CDR2 FQGNSA. The CDR3 protein is CASSSSTDAGATGYTF. CDR3 coding DNA: TGTGCCAGCAGCTCCTCAACCGACGCGGGGGCGACTGGCTACACCTTC.

The chain has TRBV27 and TRBJ1-2, with a possible D match to TRBD1 (5 bases). This CDR3 has 15 residues. Germline lookup yields CDR1 MNHEY and CDR2 SMNVEV (reference sequence). V was shortened by 6 bases and J by 8 bases, with 22 bases between the two germline ends. The chain's CDR3 is CASRLHGAQEVGYTF. CDR3 DNA: TGTGCCAGCAGGCTTCATGGGGCGCAAGAAGTGGGCTACACCTTC.

This chain uses TRBV6-5 with TRBJ1-2; D is unclear. The ends were cut back, 8 bases at V and 3 bases at J, with 13 bases in the middle. The CDR3 covers 13 residues. Looked up from germline, CDR1 is MNHEY and CDR2 is SVGAGI. CDR3 in amino acids: CASSLITDYGYTF. The DNA for the CDR3 is TGTGCCAGCTCCCTTATTACGGACTATGGCTACACCTTC.

The chain has TRBV6-2 or TRBV6-3 and TRBJ2-7, with D possibly matching TRBD2 (5 bases). The CDR3 length is 15 residues. Germline lookup yields CDR1 MNHEY and CDR2 SVGEGT. V shed 0 bases and J shed 0 bases, with 9 bases lying between them. The CDR3 loop reads CASSYSERNSYEQYF. DNA of the CDR3: TGTGCCAGCAGTTACTCTGAGCGGAACTCCTACGAGCAGTACTTC.

This chain connects TRBV7-9 to TRBJ1-2; D perhaps matches TRBD1 (5 bases). Germline loops: CDR1 SEHNR, CDR2 FQNEAQ (reference sequence). The CDR3 covers 13 residues. The V and J ends lost 5 bases and 4 bases respectively, with 11 bases between them. CDR3 protein: CASSLDGTYGYTF. Written as DNA, the CDR3 is TGTGCCAGCAGCCTGGACGGGACCTATGGCTACACCTTC.

The gene calls are TRBV10-2 and TRBJ2-2, with D unclear. V lost 6 bases, J lost 0 bases, and 11 bases lay in between. CDR3 length equals 15 residues. Germline-derived CDR1 and CDR2 are WSHSY and SAAADI. The CDR3, as DNA: TGCGCCAGCAGCCAGGACGGCCCGAACACCGGGGAGCTGTTTTTT. This codes for CASSQDGPNTGELFF.

A note on this clone: This specimen includes other DNA sequences encoding the same CDR3. The chain combines TRBV3-1 (or the pseudogene TRBV3-2) with TRBJ1-1; TRBD1 might be the D (5 bases). The CDR3 covers 13 residues. V was trimmed by 0 bases and J by 5 bases, leaving 7 bases between them. The germline CDR1 and CDR2 sequences are LGHDT and YNNKEL (reference sequence). In DNA, the CDR3 is TGTGCCAGCAGCCAAGATTGGGGGACTGAAGCTTTCTTT. Amino acids: CASSQDWGTEAFF.

This clone was counted a single time. The gene calls are TRBV5-1 and TRBJ2-4; D is possibly TRBD1 (5 bases). Between the trimmed V and J ends, which lost 5 bases and 0 bases, there was a span of 15 bases. CDR3 size: 16 residues. CDR1 and CDR2 from the germline V gene are SGHRS and YFSETQ. CDR3 sequence (DNA): TGCGCCAGCAGGCGTAGACAGTTTACAGCCAAAAACATTCAGTACTTC. Protein product: CASRRRQFTAKNIQYF.

In this sample, this clone turned up once. V and J are TRBV6-5 and TRBJ1-2; TRBD1 is a possible D gene (5 bases). Trimming pared 0 bases from V and 5 bases from J, leaving 13 bases between. Germline loops: CDR1 MNHEY, CDR2 SVGAGI. The CDR3 runs to 15 residues. CDR3 amino acids: CASSYSGRGGYGYTF. The CDR3, as DNA: TGTGCCAGCAGTTACTCTGGAAGGGGCGGGTATGGCTACACCTTC.

The V and J genes are TRBV7-2 and TRBJ1-3; possibly TRBD1 for D (5 bases). CDR1 is SGHTA, CDR2 FQGNSA, per germline. The CDR3 runs to 15 residues. Trimming left V 3 bases short and J 2 bases short, with 11 bases between. The CDR3 region is CASSFYGAPGNTIYF. The CDR3 DNA reads TGTGCCAGCAGCTTTTACGGGGCACCTGGAAACACCATATATTTT.

CDR3 nucleotides: TGTGCCAGCAGTTACAAGGAGATAGCAAAGCAGCCCCAGCATTTT. Amino acids: CASSYKEIAKQPQHF. The rearrangement joins TRBV6-2 or TRBV6-3 to TRBJ1-5; no clear D gene. Germline values: CDR1 MNHEY, CDR2 SVGEGT. This CDR3 contains 15 residues. Between the trimmed V and J ends, which lost 2 bases and 7 bases, there was a span of 15 bases.

The V call is TRBV5-1, the J call TRBJ1-5; D perhaps matches TRBD1 (5 bases). The V gene lost 0 bases and the J gene lost 5 bases, with 12 bases spanning the gap. This CDR3 is built from 15 residues. Per germline, CDR1 SGHRS and CDR2 YFSETQ. The CDR3 DNA reads as TGCGCCAGCAGCTTGGAGGGGTGGGGGGATCAGCCCCAGCATTTT. Its protein product is CASSLEGWGDQPQHF.

CDR3: CASSDRDSGTGELFF. The DNA of the CDR3 is TGCGCCAGCAGCGATAGGGACAGCGGGACCGGGGAGCTGTTTTTT. The V call is TRBV5-1, the J call TRBJ2-2; tentative D call: TRBD1 (7 bases). The V gene's germline CDR1 is SGHRS and CDR2 YFSETQ. V lost 4 bases, J lost 5 bases, and 15 bases lay in between. The CDR3 contains 15 residues.

The rearrangement links TRBV28 to TRBJ1-4; D is undetermined. The CDR3 is 15 amino acids. Trimming took off 5 bases at V and 2 bases at J, with 12 bases between the two ends. CDR1 and CDR2 from the germline V gene are MDHEN and SYDVKM. The CDR3 DNA follows: TGTGCCAGCAGTACCCGGACGGTTACTAATGAAAAACTGTTTTTT. Translation gives CASSTRTVTNEKLFF. Drawing the rest from reference TRBV28 and TRBJ1-4, the complete variable domain is DVKVTQSSRYLVKRTGEKVFLECVQDMDHENMFWYRQDPGLGLRLIYFSYDVKMKEKGDIPEGYSVSREKKERFSLILESASTNQTSMYLCASSTRTVTNEKLFFGSGTQLSVL.

The CDR3: CASRQDRGGNQPQHF. The CDR3 nucleotides are TGTGCCAGCAGACAGGACAGGGGTGGCAATCAGCCCCAGCATTTT. The rearrangement joins TRBV2 to TRBJ1-5; 9 bases are shared with TRBD1. CDR1 and CDR2 (germline): SNHLY, FYNNEI. V lost 6 bases to trimming and J lost 2 bases; unmatched junction nucleotides: 5. The CDR3 runs to 15 residues.

This chain connects TRBV9 to TRBJ2-3, with 11 bases identical to TRBD2. J lost 5 bases, V lost 0 bases, and 2 bases had no gene match. Per germline, CDR1 SGDLS and CDR2 YYNGEE. The CDR3 loop spans 15 amino acids. The chain's CDR3 is CASSVATSGVDTQYF. CDR3 nucleotide sequence: TGTGCCAGCAGCGTAGCGACTAGCGGGGTAGATACGCAGTATTTT.

This clone was counted a single time. This chain uses TRBV2 with TRBJ2-7; the D gene is possibly TRBD2 (6 bases). The ends were cut back, 9 bases at V and 4 bases at J, with 28 bases in the middle. CDR1 and CDR2 (germline): SNHLY, FYNNEI. This CDR3 spans 17 amino acids. As DNA, the CDR3 is TGTGCCAGTACCGAGGGCCCCCCCGGCAAGGGAGGTTACGAGCAGTACTTC. It translates to CASTEGPPGKGGYEQYF.

The chain combines TRBV4-1 with TRBJ2-1; 8 bases match TRBD2. The ends lost 2 bases at V and 7 bases at J; junction bases unmatched: 13. There are 17 residues in the CDR3. Germline assignment: CDR1 MGHRA and CDR2 YSYEKL. The CDR3, as DNA: TGCGCCAGCAGCCAACCGCTAGCGGGCCAAAGACGGAATGAGCAGTTCTTC. Translation gives CASSQPLAGQRRNEQFF.

V is TRBV7-9 and J is TRBJ2-7, with TRBD1 matching over 9 bases. CDR1 and CDR2 (germline): SEHNR, FQNEAQ (reference sequence). CDR3 length: 15 amino acids. V dropped 4 bases and J dropped 2; count of bases not matched to a gene: 6. This CDR3 is CASSSPGTGTYEQYF. The CDR3 coding sequence is TGTGCCAGCAGCTCCCCCGGGACAGGGACCTACGAGCAGTACTTC.

This rearrangement joins TRBV3-1 (or the pseudogene TRBV3-2) to TRBJ1-4, with 8 bases fitting TRBD1. V shed 4 bases and J 0 bases; nucleotides not matched to a gene: 1. This CDR3 spans 15 amino acids. Germline values: CDR1 LGHDT, CDR2 YNNKEL (reference sequence). This chain's CDR3 is CASSLQGATNEKLFF. The CDR3 DNA reads as TGTGCCAGCAGCCTACAGGGGGCAACTAATGAAAAACTGTTTTTT.

The CDR3 sequence is CSVASGGTGDEQYF. DNA of the CDR3: TGCAGCGTTGCTTCAGGGGGGACAGGGGACGAGCAGTACTTC. J is TRBJ2-7 and V is TRBV29-1, with 10 bases matching TRBD1. CDR3 length equals 14 residues. The germline V gene encodes CDR1 SQVTM and CDR2 ANQGSEA. V lost 4 bases and J lost 5; bases outside the gene matches: 8.

In DNA form, the CDR3 reads TGCGCCAGCAGCAGACAGGAAAACTACGAGCAGTACTTC. Protein sequence: CASSRQENYEQYF. The gene calls are TRBV5-1 and TRBJ2-7, with D tentatively TRBD1 (6 bases). The CDR3 runs to 13 residues. Trimming shortened V by 4 bases and J by 3 bases, and 11 bases separated the two germline ends. CDR1 SGHRS and CDR2 YFSETQ come from the germline V gene.